Following are 25 T cell receptor beta chains from one sample sequenced in a study of a mutant IDH1 vaccine in newly diagnosed glioma. Produced via immunoSEQ multiplex PCR; TCRdb's table is partial and in-frame only. The sample lists roughly 56,000 clones, roughly 76% seen once, with around 5% in the top ten. Time point indicated: week 47, end of study. Vaccination comprised doses that each held 300 ug of mutant IDH1 20-mer peptide, plus topical imiquimod. Their cognate antigens are unknown. The sequencing here drew on PBMCs, taken from a glioma patient whose treatment included an IDH1 peptide vaccine. These receptors originate from a man between 50 and 59 years old with glioma.

The rearrangement joins TRBV5-6 to TRBJ2-1; 11 bases line up with TRBD2. The trim removed 0 bases at V and 4 bases at J, leaving 0 bases unmatched. Germline V lookup: CDR1 SGHDT, CDR2 YYEEEE. CDR3 length equals 15 residues. The CDR3 nucleotides read TGTGCCAGCAGCTTGGGACTAGCGGGGTACAATGAGCAGTTCTTC. Translated, it gives CASSLGLAGYNEQFF.

J is TRBJ2-2 and V is TRBV5-4, with TRBD1 identical over 8 bases. With 4 bases clipped from V and 0 bases from J, the junction kept 5 bases outside the gene matches. Germline values: CDR1 SGHNT, CDR2 YYREEE (reference sequence). This CDR3 has 16 residues. The CDR3 DNA is TGTGCCAGCAGCCCCGGACAGGGCGCGAACACCGGGGAGCTGTTTTTT. Protein: CASSPGQGANTGELFF.

This clone was observed a handful of times. This sequence joins TRBV28 and TRBJ1-2; unclear D gene. This CDR3 is built from 15 residues. Trimming pared 8 bases from V and 1 base from J, leaving 17 bases between. Germline lookup yields CDR1 MDHEN and CDR2 SYDVKM. CDR3 coding DNA: TGTGCCAGCCTGGGGAACGAGGGCGTTAACTATGGCTACACCTTC. Protein product: CASLGNEGVNYGYTF.

In its sample, this clone was seen a few times. This chain joins TRBV5-4 and TRBJ1-1; possible D gene TRBD1, 5 bases. The length of the CDR3 is 14 residues. Germline V gene sequence: CDR1 SGHNT, CDR2 YYREEE (reference sequence). Trimming stripped 2 bases from V and 2 bases from J, with 10 bases between. In DNA, the CDR3 is TGTGCCAGCAGCTTCGGGGCAGGTAACACTGAAGCTTTCTTT. Protein: CASSFGAGNTEAFF.

This clone was seen just once. This chain connects TRBV5-1 to TRBJ1-2; unclear D gene. Between the trimmed V and J ends, which lost 7 bases and 4 bases, there was a span of 14 bases. CDR1 is SGHRS, CDR2 YFSETQ, per germline. This CDR3 comprises 13 residues. Here the CDR3 reads CASRGPGGYGYTF. The CDR3 bases are TGCGCCAGCCGTGGACCGGGAGGCTATGGCTACACCTTC.

The chain uses TRBV5-6 and TRBJ1-4, with D tentatively TRBD1 (6 bases). This CDR3 spans 15 amino acids. The germline CDR1 and CDR2 sequences are SGHDT and YYEEEE. V gave up 3 bases and J gave up 8 bases, with 17 bases separating them. The CDR3 DNA is TGTGCCAGCAGCTCTAGAACAGGGTTAAGCGAAAAACTGTTTTTT. Translating it yields CASSSRTGLSEKLFF.

The chain couples TRBV14 to TRBJ1-2; D uncertain. The CDR3 totals 14 residues. The germline V and J ends were trimmed by 6 bases and 8 bases, with 19 bases remaining between them. In germline, CDR1 is SGHDN, CDR2 FVKESK. CDR3 region: CASSKTLVGFGYTF. The DNA of the CDR3 is TGTGCCAGCAGTAAAACCCTCGTGGGATTCGGCTACACCTTC.

The rearrangement uses TRBV5-4 and TRBJ2-5; 11 bases map to TRBD2. Trimming cost V 4 bases and J 5 bases; bases outside gene matches: 7. The CDR3 runs 15 residues. Germline CDR1 and CDR2: SGHNT and YYREEE (reference sequence). Here the CDR3 reads CASSASGGPGETQYF. CDR3 sequence (DNA): TGTGCCAGCAGCGCTAGCGGGGGGCCGGGGGAGACCCAGTACTTC.

This clone was picked up a small number of times. The same CDR3 is also encoded by other DNA sequences in this sample. This rearrangement joins TRBV19 to TRBJ2-6; perhaps TRBD2 as D (7 bases). CDR1 is LNHDA and CDR2 is SQIVND in the germline V gene (reference sequence). This CDR3 contains 14 residues. V lost 9 bases and J lost 2, with 11 bases in between. This CDR3 reads CASQGGAGANVLTF. CDR3 bases: TGTGCCAGCCAAGGGGGGGCTGGGGCCAACGTCCTGACTTTC. Drawing the rest from reference TRBV19 and TRBJ2-6, the complete variable domain is DGGITQSPKYLFRKEGQNVTLSCEQNLNHDAMYWYRQDPGQGLRLIYYSQIVNDFQKGDIAEGYSVSREKKESFPLTVTSAQKNPTAFYLCASQGGAGANVLTFGAGSRLTVL.

This chain links TRBV7-2 with TRBJ2-5; D gene ambiguous. Germline CDR1 SGHTA, CDR2 FQGNSA. This CDR3 is 15 amino acids long. The ends were cut back, 1 base at V and 1 base at J, with 10 bases in the middle. The CDR3 protein is CASSLVSQPQETQYF. In DNA, the CDR3 is TGTGCCAGCAGCTTAGTATCGCAGCCCCAAGAGACCCAGTACTTC.

This clone has just a few counts. The rearrangement uses TRBV2 and TRBJ1-2; possible D gene TRBD1, 6 bases. Germline loops: CDR1 SNHLY, CDR2 FYNNEI. V lost 1 base to trimming and J lost 4 bases, with 10 bases between them. The CDR3 covers 14 residues. The chain's CDR3 is CASSEERGPYGYTF. The CDR3 nucleotides are TGTGCCAGCAGTGAAGAACGGGGGCCCTATGGCTACACCTTC.

The chain links TRBV5-1 to TRBJ2-7, with 7 bases aligning to TRBD1. Looked up from germline, CDR1 is SGHRS and CDR2 is YFSETQ. Germline trimming cut 4 bases from V and 7 bases from J; bases unmatched to any gene: 17. The length of the CDR3 is 16 residues. CDR3 amino acids: CASSTDRTGGLLEQYF. CDR3 bases: TGCGCCAGCAGCACGGATAGGACAGGAGGCCTCCTGGAGCAGTACTTC.

V gene TRBV30 combines with J gene TRBJ1-5; TRBD1 is a possible D gene (5 bases). The CDR3 runs to 13 residues. Germline assignment: CDR1 GTSNPN and CDR2 SVGIG (reference sequence). Trimming shortened V by 5 bases and J by 5 bases, and 13 bases separated the two germline ends. The CDR3 sequence is CAWASGADQPQHF. DNA for the CDR3: TGTGCCTGGGCCTCTGGGGCAGATCAGCCCCAGCATTTT.

This chain connects TRBV5-1 to TRBJ1-2, with a possible D match to TRBD1 (6 bases). CDR1 is SGHRS and CDR2 is YFSETQ in the germline V gene. The CDR3 sequence is 14 residues long. The V gene lost 2 bases and the J gene lost 4 bases, with 12 bases spanning the gap. The CDR3 DNA reads as TGCGCCAGCAGCTTTGACAGGTTCGGCTATGGCTACACCTTC. This gives the protein CASSFDRFGYGYTF.

The gene calls are TRBV29-1 and TRBJ1-1, with TRBD1 identical over 7 bases. The CDR3 extends over 12 amino acids. The V and J ends lost 4 bases and 3 bases, in that order; junction bases with no gene match: 2. The germline CDR1 and CDR2 sequences are SQVTM and ANQGSEA. CDR3 amino acids: CSVVDRDTEAFF. The CDR3, as DNA: TGCAGCGTTGTCGACAGGGACACTGAAGCTTTCTTT. Full variable domain (outside the CDR3, taken from reference TRBV29-1 and TRBJ1-1): SAVISQKPSRDICQRGTSLTIQCQVDSQVTMMFWYRQQPGQSLTLIATANQGSEATYESGFVIDKFPISRPNLTFSTLTVSNMSPEDSSIYLCSVVDRDTEAFFGQGTRLTVV.

This chain joins TRBV19 and TRBJ2-6, with D tentatively TRBD1 (5 bases). The V end lost 8 bases, the J end lost 1 base, and 9 bases lay between the germline ends. Germline values: CDR1 LNHDA, CDR2 SQIVND (reference sequence). The length of the CDR3 is 14 residues. The CDR3 DNA reads as TGTGCCAGTCAGGCAGGGTCTGGGGCCAACGTCCTGACTTTC. Translation: CASQAGSGANVLTF.

This chain links TRBV6-5 with TRBJ1-1, with 7 bases lining up with TRBD1. V lost 6 bases, J lost 4 bases, and 11 bases stayed unmatched. Germline CDR1 and CDR2: MNHEY and SVGAGI. CDR3 length: 15 residues. The chain's CDR3 is CASRPGQAFFTEAFF. CDR3 coding DNA: TGTGCCAGCAGACCCGGACAGGCTTTTTTCACTGAAGCTTTCTTT.

The table lists this clone with a count of one. V usage is TRBV5-1 and J usage is TRBJ2-7; 10 bases line up with TRBD1. The CDR3 has 13 amino acids. CDR1 is SGHRS and CDR2 is YFSETQ in the germline V gene. Unmatched junction bases numbered 3, after V lost 3 bases and J lost 6 bases. The CDR3: CASSWDRGLEQYF. DNA for the CDR3: TGCGCCAGCAGCTGGGACAGGGGTCTCGAGCAGTACTTC.

The chain has TRBV18 and TRBJ2-2, with TRBD2 matching 13 bases. V gave up 6 bases and J gave up 6 bases; unmatched junction bases: 7. This CDR3 has 16 residues. CDR1 and CDR2 from the germline V gene are KGHSH and LQKENI. This CDR3 reads CASSRTSGGSAGELFF. CDR3 nucleotide sequence: TGTGCCAGCTCCCGGACTAGCGGGGGTTCTGCCGGGGAGCTGTTTTTT. Together with reference TRBV18 and TRBJ2-2, the CDR3 gives the full variable domain: NAGVMQNPRHLVRRRGQEARLRCSPMKGHSHVYWYRQLPEEGLKFMVYLQKENIIDESGMPKERFSAEFPKEGPSILRIQQVVRGDSAAYFCASSRTSGGSAGELFFGEGSRLTVL.

This chain connects TRBV29-1 to TRBJ2-3; D gene uncertain. Germline V lookup: CDR1 SQVTM, CDR2 ANQGSEA. This CDR3 has 11 amino acids. The ends were cut back, 3 bases at V and 3 bases at J, with 4 bases in the middle. The chain's CDR3 is CSVDSTDTQYF. CDR3 coding DNA: TGCAGCGTTGACAGTACAGATACGCAGTATTTT.

The chain has TRBV5-5 and TRBJ1-5, with a weak D call TRBD1 (5 bases). CDR3 size: 13 residues. Looked up from germline, CDR1 is SGHKS and CDR2 is YYEKEE (reference sequence). V was trimmed by 7 bases and J by 5 bases, leaving 13 bases between them. Here the CDR3 reads CASGEVGDQPQHF. CDR3 bases: TGTGCCAGCGGGGAGGTGGGGGATCAGCCCCAGCATTTT.

This clone was counted a few times. The rearrangement links TRBV7-3 to TRBJ1-1; 9 bases map to TRBD1. The CDR3 length is 15 residues. Trimming cost V 5 bases and J 1 base; bases outside gene matches: 5. Per germline, CDR1 SGHTA and CDR2 FQGTGA. The CDR3 spells CASSETGGANTEAFF. CDR3 DNA sequence: TGTGCCAGCAGCGAAACAGGGGGCGCGAACACTGAAGCTTTCTTT.

Only one count was recorded for this clone. The CDR3 is CASSTRGGDTQYF. The CDR3 DNA follows: TGTGCCAGCAGCACCCGTGGGGGAGATACGCAGTATTTT. V gene TRBV7-2 combines with J gene TRBJ2-3, with D perhaps given as TRBD1 or TRBD2 (5 bases each). Trimming pared 5 bases from V and 5 bases from J, leaving 11 bases between. The germline gives CDR1 SGHTA, CDR2 FQGNSA. The CDR3 extends over 13 amino acids.

This chain connects TRBV30 to TRBJ2-1; 8 bases fit TRBD2. The V and J ends lost 4 bases and 1 base, in that order; junction bases with no gene match: 6. In germline, CDR1 is GTSNPN, CDR2 SVGIG (reference sequence). CDR3 length equals 15 residues. CDR3 protein: CAWTHRGGSYNEQFF. CDR3 nucleotide sequence: TGTGCCTGGACTCATCGGGGGGGGTCCTACAATGAGCAGTTCTTC.

V usage is TRBV15 and J usage is TRBJ2-3; 11 bases agree with TRBD2. Germline CDR1 reads LNHNV; CDR2 reads YYDKDF (reference sequence). The length of the CDR3 is 15 residues. With 0 bases clipped from V and 4 bases from J, the junction kept 0 bases outside the gene matches. Written as DNA, the CDR3 is TGTGCCACCAGCAGAGATAGCGGGGGGGCAGATACGCAGTATTTT. Translated: CATSRDSGGADTQYF.